The T cell receptor beta chain under discussion was sequenced for a study of T cell repertoires in cytomegalovirus infection. This clonotype was detected many times. The CDR3 has 15 amino acids. V shed 7 bases and J 2 bases; nucleotides not matched to a gene: 3. TCRdb analysed the reads with MiXCR anew, one entry per CDR3 protein. Of over 300,000 distinct CDR3 sequences in the sample, 8% to 9.5% are singletons; the top ten hold over 3.5%. The TCR was taken from a human donor in good health (CMV status not recorded). Some clones in this sample may be carry-over from other donors' samples. Sequenced input: PBMCs. This chain links TRBV12-3 or TRBV12-4 with TRBJ2-1, with TRBD2 matching 12 bases. CDR3 sequence: CASNLAGGPYNEQFF. CDR3 DNA: TGTGCCAGCAACCTAGCGGGAGGGCCCTACAATGAGCAGTTCTTC.